Listed here are 5 T cell receptor beta chains from one sample, sequenced in a study of blood T cell repertoires in COVID-19. Generated by immunoSEQ multiplex PCR, the TCRdb table keeps only in-frame clones and is missing some. The data show roughly 99,000 clones, 80% to 90% seen once. The material sequenced was peripheral blood. The receptors were sampled from a man in his forties with active or convalescent COVID-19.

This clone was recorded once. This chain uses TRBV6-2 or TRBV6-3 with TRBJ2-5, with TRBD2 matching 9 bases. V lost 5 bases to trimming and J lost 4 bases; unmatched junction nucleotides: 11. This CDR3 comprises 16 residues. Germline V gene lookup returns CDR1 MNHEY and CDR2 SVGEGT. This chain's CDR3 is CASSRTNELAGETQYF. The CDR3 DNA follows: TGTGCCAGCAGTCGCACAAACGAACTAGCGGGAGAGACCCAGTACTTC.

The CDR3 bases are TGTGCCAGCGGGGACTCTCCCTACGAGCAGTACTTC. It yields the protein CASGDSPYEQYF. The rearrangement joins TRBV27 to TRBJ2-7, with D tentatively TRBD2 (6 bases). Germline lookup yields CDR1 MNHEY and CDR2 SMNVEV (reference sequence). Trimming removed 8 bases from V and 2 bases from J, with 10 bases in between. The CDR3 sequence is 12 residues long.

The rearrangement joins TRBV5-1 to TRBJ2-2; D gene ambiguous. The V end was cut by 0 bases, the J end by 1 base, with 4 bases between. In germline, CDR1 is SGHRS, CDR2 YFSETQ. The CDR3 is 14 residues long. The CDR3 sequence: CASSLGRNTGELFF. The DNA of the CDR3 is TGCGCCAGCAGCTTGGGTCGGAACACCGGGGAGCTGTTTTTT.

The chain couples TRBV11-1 to TRBJ2-1, with D possibly being TRBD2 (5 bases). CDR3 length equals 15 residues. CDR1 is SGHAT, CDR2 FQDESV, per germline (reference sequence). V lost 6 bases and J lost 0, with 12 bases in between. Written as DNA, the CDR3 is TGTGCCAGCAGTTATTCGGGGAGCTCCTACAATGAGCAGTTCTTC. Translating gives CASSYSGSSYNEQFF.

The J gene is TRBJ1-2, the V gene TRBV28; 8 positions agree with TRBD1. The ends lost 5 bases at V and 7 bases at J; junction bases unmatched: 6. Germline V gene lookup returns CDR1 MDHEN and CDR2 SYDVKM. The CDR3 is 13 residues long. The CDR3 sequence: CASSPGTGVGYTF. The CDR3 DNA follows: TGTGCCAGCAGTCCCGGGACAGGAGTTGGCTACACCTTC.